The 18 T cell receptor beta chains reported below all come from one sample, sequenced in a study of technical replicates of blood from several donors. Method: immunoSEQ multiplex PCR; TCRdb's copy keeps in-frame clones and lacks some. This table holds roughly 72,000 clones, 95% to 98% found once. Sequenced: T cells isolated from PBMCs. The receptors here all came from a human donor in good health.

The genes are TRBV11-2 and TRBJ2-7, with 7 bases that match TRBD1. CDR1 and CDR2 (germline): SGHAT, FQNNGV. CDR3 size: 12 residues. J gave up 3 bases and V 5 bases, and 1 base lay outside the gene matches. The CDR3: CASSPGGYEQYF. In DNA, the CDR3 is TGTGCCAGCAGCCCAGGGGGCTACGAGCAGTACTTC.

The gene calls are TRBV5-6 and TRBJ2-7; 10 nucleotides line up with TRBD2. The CDR3 consists of 14 residues. V trimming: 5 bases; J trimming: 4 bases; junction bases outside the gene matches: 6. Looked up from germline, CDR1 is SGHDT and CDR2 is YYEEEE. The CDR3 sequence: CASSLAGATYEQYF. The CDR3, as DNA: TGTGCCAGCAGTCTAGCGGGAGCAACATACGAGCAGTACTTC. The full variable domain, rest sourced from reference TRBV5-6 and TRBJ2-7, is DAGVTQSPTHLIKTRGQQVTLRCSPKSGHDTVSWYQQALGQGPQFIFQYYEEEERQRGNFPDRFSGHQFPNYSSELNVNALLLGDSALYLCASSLAGATYEQYFGPGTRLTVT.

V and J are TRBV20-1 and TRBJ2-7; D is undetermined. The germline gives CDR1 DFQATT, CDR2 SNEGSKA (reference sequence). This CDR3 has 11 residues. Between the trimmed V and J ends, which lost 3 bases and 2 bases, there was a span of 5 bases. The CDR3, as DNA: TGCAGTGCTAGTATAGCCTACGAGCAGTACTTC. This codes for CSASIAYEQYF.

This clone appeared a few times. The V call is TRBV5-1, the J call TRBJ1-1; possible D gene TRBD1, 5 bases. CDR3 length: 14 amino acids. Germline CDR1 SGHRS, CDR2 YFSETQ. The V end was cut by 3 bases, the J end by 2 bases, with 11 bases between. The CDR3 DNA reads as TGCGCCAGCAGCTATACGGACACCAACACTGAAGCTTTCTTT. Its translation: CASSYTDTNTEAFF. Complete variable domain (other parts from reference TRBV5-1 and TRBJ1-1): KAGVTQTPRYLIKTRGQQVTLSCSPISGHRSVSWYQQTPGQGLQFLFEYFSETQRNKGNFPGRFSGRQFSNSRSEMNVSTLELGDSALYLCASSYTDTNTEAFFGQGTRLTVV.

This rearrangement joins TRBV30 to TRBJ2-3; no clear D gene. V lost 0 bases and J 9 bases, leaving 10 bases between the germline ends. The CDR3 has 12 amino acids. Germline V gives CDR1 GTSNPN, CDR2 SVGIG (reference sequence). Here the CDR3 DNA reads TGTGCCTGGAGTGTACTCCCTTCAACGCAGTATTTT. As protein: CAWSVLPSTQYF.

This clone was counted once. The chain is built from TRBV7-3 and TRBJ1-3; 7 nucleotides line up with TRBD1. CDR1 SGHTA and CDR2 FQGTGA come from the germline V gene. This CDR3 is 15 amino acids long. The V segment lost 4 bases and the J segment 3 bases; nucleotides outside the gene matches: 6. CDR3 sequence reads: CASSSDRTDGNTIYF. Written as DNA, the CDR3 is TGTGCCAGCAGCTCGGACAGGACGGATGGAAACACCATATATTTT.

This chain links TRBV5-1 with TRBJ2-2; D perhaps matches TRBD1 (6 bases). This CDR3 has 15 residues. Germline CDR1 SGHRS, CDR2 YFSETQ. V gave up 2 bases and J gave up 0 bases, with 8 bases separating them. In nucleotides, the CDR3 is TGCGCCAGCAGCTTAACAGGGTCGAACACCGGGGAGCTGTTTTTT. Amino acid sequence: CASSLTGSNTGELFF.

This chain joins TRBV5-4 and TRBJ2-1, with no clear D. The CDR3 is 12 residues long. CDR1 and CDR2 from the germline V gene are SGHNT and YYREEE (reference sequence). With 0 bases removed from V and 7 bases from J, the gap between germline ends came to 5 bases. The CDR3 protein is CASSLVLNEQFF. The CDR3 nucleotides read TGTGCCAGCAGCTTGGTTCTAAATGAGCAGTTCTTC.

The CDR3, as DNA: TGTGCCAGCAGCGTAGGTCTTCGGACTGAAGCTTTCTTT. It yields the protein CASSVGLRTEAFF. The V and J genes are TRBV9 and TRBJ1-1; D is ambiguous. Germline V gene data show CDR1 as SGDLS and CDR2 as YYNGEE. The CDR3 totals 13 residues. Trimming stripped 0 bases from V and 5 bases from J, with 8 bases between.

This sequence joins TRBV6-1 and TRBJ2-1, with D perhaps matching TRBD2 (7 bases). This CDR3 region has 16 residues. Germline lookup yields CDR1 MNHNS and CDR2 SASEGT. Trimming pared 2 bases from V and 3 bases from J, leaving 14 bases between. The CDR3 reads CASSEFGGGHYNEQFF. As DNA, the CDR3 is TGTGCCAGCAGTGAATTTGGCGGGGGCCACTACAATGAGCAGTTCTTC.

This clone appeared a single time. V and J are TRBV6-1 and TRBJ2-7; D is possibly TRBD1 (6 bases). The V end was cut by 8 bases, the J end by 1 base, with 12 bases between. Per the germline V gene, CDR1 is MNHNS and CDR2 is SASEGT. This CDR3 has 13 residues. CDR3 DNA: TGTGCCAGCGGGTCAACAGGGTCCTACGAGCAGTACTTC. Encoded protein: CASGSTGSYEQYF.

J is TRBJ2-7 and V is TRBV6-5; D may be TRBD1 (6 bases). The CDR3 covers 13 residues. Trimming left V 6 bases short and J 2 bases short, with 11 bases between. Germline CDR1 reads MNHEY; CDR2 reads SVGAGI. This CDR3 is CASRGGNTYEQYF. The CDR3 coding sequence is TGTGCCAGCAGAGGGGGTAACACCTACGAGCAGTACTTC.

The rearrangement uses TRBV30 and TRBJ1-1, with 9 bases matching TRBD1. There are 16 residues in the CDR3. The V gene's germline CDR1 is GTSNPN and CDR2 SVGIG (reference sequence). The V and J ends lost 4 bases and 1 base, in that order; junction bases with no gene match: 10. The DNA for the CDR3 is TGTGCCTGGATTCCTTCTCGGGACAGGGAGAACACTGAAGCTTTCTTT. Protein sequence: CAWIPSRDRENTEAFF.

The CDR3 DNA sequence: TGCGCCAGCAGCCGCGGACTAGCGGGAGACAACATTCAGTACTTC. It yields the protein CASSRGLAGDNIQYF. The chain carries TRBV4-3 and TRBJ2-4, with 13 bases matching TRBD2. This CDR3 is built from 15 residues. Per germline, CDR1 LGHNA and CDR2 YSLEER. Trimming removed 4 bases from V and 7 bases from J; junction bases left unmatched: 4.

This chain links TRBV29-1 with TRBJ2-7; TRBD2 might be the D (5 bases). Per germline, CDR1 SQVTM and CDR2 ANQGSEA. The CDR3 runs 13 residues. Trimming removed 6 bases at V and 4 bases at J, with 16 bases between. CDR3 sequence: CSVRANSGYEQYF. The CDR3 nucleotides read TGCAGCGTAAGGGCAAACTCGGGGTACGAGCAGTACTTC.

This clone was counted a single time. This chain connects TRBV10-3 to TRBJ2-5, with a tentative D call TRBD2 (6 bases). Germline V gives CDR1 ENHRY, CDR2 SYGVKD. The CDR3 covers 15 residues. The ends were cut back, 3 bases at V and 1 base at J, with 12 bases in the middle. The CDR3 DNA follows: TGTGCCATCAGTGACGGTTTCGGGGGCCAAGAGACCCAGTACTTC. It yields the protein CAISDGFGGQETQYF.

J is TRBJ2-2 and V is TRBV11-1; possible D gene TRBD2, 6 bases. Looked up from germline, CDR1 is SGHAT and CDR2 is FQDESV (reference sequence). This CDR3 has 13 residues. Between the trimmed V and J ends, which lost 4 bases and 6 bases, there was a span of 9 bases. The CDR3 DNA follows: TGTGCCAGCAGCTCGGGACTCGCCGGGGAGCTGTTTTTT. It encodes CASSSGLAGELFF.

This chain links TRBV6-6 with TRBJ1-3, with no clear D. The germline V gene encodes CDR1 MNHNY and CDR2 SVGAGI (reference sequence). This CDR3 is built from 15 residues. Trimming stripped 3 bases from V and 0 bases from J, with 9 bases between. In DNA form, the CDR3 reads TGTGCCAGCAGTTATTCTAACCCCTCTGGAAACACCATATATTTT. This gives the protein CASSYSNPSGNTIYF.